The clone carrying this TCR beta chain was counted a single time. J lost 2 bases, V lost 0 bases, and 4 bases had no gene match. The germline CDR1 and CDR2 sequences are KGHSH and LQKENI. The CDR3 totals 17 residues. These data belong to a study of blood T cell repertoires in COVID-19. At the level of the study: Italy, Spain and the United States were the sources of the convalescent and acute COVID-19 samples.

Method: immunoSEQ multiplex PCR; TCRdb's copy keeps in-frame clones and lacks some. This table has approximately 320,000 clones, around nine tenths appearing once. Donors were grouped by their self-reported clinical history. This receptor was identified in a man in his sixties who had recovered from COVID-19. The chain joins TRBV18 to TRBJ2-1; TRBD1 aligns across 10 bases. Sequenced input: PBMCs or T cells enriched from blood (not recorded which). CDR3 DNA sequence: TGTGCCAGCTCACCACCGGTGGGACAGGGGCCCTACAATGAGCAGTTCTTC. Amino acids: CASSPPVGQGPYNEQFF.